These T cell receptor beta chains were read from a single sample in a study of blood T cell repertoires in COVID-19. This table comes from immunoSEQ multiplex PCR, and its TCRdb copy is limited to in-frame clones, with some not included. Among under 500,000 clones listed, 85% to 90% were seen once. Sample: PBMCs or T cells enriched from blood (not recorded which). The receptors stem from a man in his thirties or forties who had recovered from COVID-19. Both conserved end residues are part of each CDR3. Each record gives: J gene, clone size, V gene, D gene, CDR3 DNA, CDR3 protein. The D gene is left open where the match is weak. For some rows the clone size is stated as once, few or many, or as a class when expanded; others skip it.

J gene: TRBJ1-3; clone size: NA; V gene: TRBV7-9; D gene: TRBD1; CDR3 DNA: TGTGCCAGCAGGCCCCCGACAGGGTTTGGAAACACCATATATTTT; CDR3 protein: CASRPPTGFGNTIYF
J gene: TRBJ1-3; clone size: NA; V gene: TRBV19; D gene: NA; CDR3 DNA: TGTGCCAGTAGTCCGCAGGATATCTGGTACGGAAACACCATATATTTT; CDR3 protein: CASSPQDIWYGNTIYF
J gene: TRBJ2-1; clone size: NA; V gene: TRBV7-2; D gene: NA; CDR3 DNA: TGTGCCAGCAGCGAGGGGGTTTCCCCCTACAATGAGCAGTTCTTC; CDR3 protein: CASSEGVSPYNEQFF
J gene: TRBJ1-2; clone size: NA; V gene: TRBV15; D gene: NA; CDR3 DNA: TGTGCCACCAGCAGAGATATTGATGGCTACACCTTC; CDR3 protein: CATSRDIDGYTF
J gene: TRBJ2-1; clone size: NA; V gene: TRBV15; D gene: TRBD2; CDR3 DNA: TGTGCCACCAGCAGAGAGCCCCCCCTAGCGGGAGGGCCTGGGGTTTCAAATGAGCAGTTCTTC; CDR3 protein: CATSREPPLAGGPGVSNEQFF
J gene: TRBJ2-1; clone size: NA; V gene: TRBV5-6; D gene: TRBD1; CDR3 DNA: TGTGCCAGCAGCCTGGGGGACAGGGATGGCAATGAGCAGTTCTTC; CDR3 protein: CASSLGDRDGNEQFF
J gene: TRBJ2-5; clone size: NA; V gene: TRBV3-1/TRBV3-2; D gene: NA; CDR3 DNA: TGTGCCAGCAGCCCCAAACTAGAGGGAGCCAAAGAGACCCAGTACTTC; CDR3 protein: CASSPKLEGAKETQYF
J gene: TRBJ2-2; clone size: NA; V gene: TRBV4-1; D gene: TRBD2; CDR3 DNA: TGCGCCAGCAGCCAAGCCCGACTAGCGGGAATTACCGGGGAGCTGTTTTTT; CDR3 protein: CASSQARLAGITGELFF
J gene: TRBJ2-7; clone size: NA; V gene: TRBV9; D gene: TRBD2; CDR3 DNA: TGTGCCAGCAGCGTAGGGGCGGGAGGGGGAACCTACGAGCAGTACTTC; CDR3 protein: CASSVGAGGGTYEQYF
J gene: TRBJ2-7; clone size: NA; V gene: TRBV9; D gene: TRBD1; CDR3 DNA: TGTGCCAGCAGCAGGGACAGTGCGTACTACGAGCAGTACTTC; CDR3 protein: CASSRDSAYYEQYF
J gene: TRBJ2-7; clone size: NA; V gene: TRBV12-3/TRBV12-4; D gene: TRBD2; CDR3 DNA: TGTGCCAGCAGCCGGACTAGCGTCTACGAGCAGTACTTC; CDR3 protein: CASSRTSVYEQYF
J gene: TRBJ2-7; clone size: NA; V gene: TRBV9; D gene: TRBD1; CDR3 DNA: TGTGCCAGCAGCGGGGGGACAGCTTCTTCCTACGAGCAGTACTTC; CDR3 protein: CASSGGTASSYEQYF
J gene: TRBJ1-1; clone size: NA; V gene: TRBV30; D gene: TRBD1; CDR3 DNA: TGTGCCCTACAGGGGGCGGGCACTGAAGCTTTCTTT; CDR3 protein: CALQGAGTEAFF
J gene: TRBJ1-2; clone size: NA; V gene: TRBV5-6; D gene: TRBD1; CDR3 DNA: TGTGCCAGCAGCCACAGGACAGGGACACACTATGGCTACACCTTC; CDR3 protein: CASSHRTGTHYGYTF
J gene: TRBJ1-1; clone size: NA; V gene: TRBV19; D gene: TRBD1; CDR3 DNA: TGTGCCAGTAGCCGGACAGGGAAGAACACTGAAGCTTTCTTT; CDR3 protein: CASSRTGKNTEAFF
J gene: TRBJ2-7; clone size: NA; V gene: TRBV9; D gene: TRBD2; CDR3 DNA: TGTGCCAGCAGCGTATCCCCTAGCGGCACCTACGAGCAGTACTTC; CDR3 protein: CASSVSPSGTYEQYF
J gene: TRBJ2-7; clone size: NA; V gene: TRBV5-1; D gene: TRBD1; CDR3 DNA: TGCGCCAGCAGTCGCGACAGGGGCTACGAGCAGTACTTC; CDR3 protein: CASSRDRGYEQYF
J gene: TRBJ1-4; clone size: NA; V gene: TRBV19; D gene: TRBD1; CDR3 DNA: TGTGCCAGTAGTATGGACAGGGGGCTTGGTAATGAAAAACTGTTTTTT; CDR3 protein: CASSMDRGLGNEKLFF
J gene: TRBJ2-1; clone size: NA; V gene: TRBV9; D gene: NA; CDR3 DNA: TGTGCCAGCAGCCCCCGACTTATCCTCTCCTACAATGAGCAGTTCTTC; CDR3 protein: CASSPRLILSYNEQFF
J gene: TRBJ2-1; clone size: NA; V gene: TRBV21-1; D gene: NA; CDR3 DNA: TGTGCCAGCAGCCCCGCTAGCGGGAGGAACCACAATGAGCAGTTCTTC; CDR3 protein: CASSPASGRNHNEQFF
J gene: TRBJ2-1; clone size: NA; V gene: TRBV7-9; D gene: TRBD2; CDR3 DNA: TGTGCCAGCAGCCGATCTAGCGGCTCCTACAATGAGCAGTTCTTC; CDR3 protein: CASSRSSGSYNEQFF
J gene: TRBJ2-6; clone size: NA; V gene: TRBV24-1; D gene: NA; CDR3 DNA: TGTGCCACCAGTGAGGCCGGGAGCTCTGGGGCCAACGTCCTGACTTTC; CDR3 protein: CATSEAGSSGANVLTF
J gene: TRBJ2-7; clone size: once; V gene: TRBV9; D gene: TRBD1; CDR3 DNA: TGTGCCAGCAGCGTTGGACAGGGGGGTTACCCCTACGAGCAGTACTTC; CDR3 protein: CASSVGQGGYPYEQYF
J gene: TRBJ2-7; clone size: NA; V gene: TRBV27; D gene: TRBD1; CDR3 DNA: TGTGCCAGCAGTTTAGTACAGGGGGCCTACGAGCAGTACTTC; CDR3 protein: CASSLVQGAYEQYF
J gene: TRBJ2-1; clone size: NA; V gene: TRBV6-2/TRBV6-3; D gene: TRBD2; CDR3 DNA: TGTGCCAGCCGCCCTAGCGGGAGCTATGAGCAGTTCTTC; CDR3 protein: CASRPSGSYEQFF
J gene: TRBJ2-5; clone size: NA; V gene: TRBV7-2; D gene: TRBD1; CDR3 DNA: TGTGCCAGCAGCCCCACTGGGGGCAGGGGGCCAAGCGGGACCCAGTACTTC; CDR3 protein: CASSPTGGRGPSGTQYF
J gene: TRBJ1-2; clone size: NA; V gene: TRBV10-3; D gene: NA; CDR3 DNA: TGTGCCATCAGTGACGTCTGGGCAGATACACCTTCTAACTATGGCTACACCTTC; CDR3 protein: CAISDVWADTPSNYGYTF
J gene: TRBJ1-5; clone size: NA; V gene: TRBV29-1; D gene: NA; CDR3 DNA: TGCAGCGTTGCCACCGGAGGCGCCTATAGCAATCAGCCCCAGCATTTT; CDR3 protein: CSVATGGAYSNQPQHF
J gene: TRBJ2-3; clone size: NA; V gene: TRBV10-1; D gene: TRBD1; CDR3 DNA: TGCGCCAGCAACCCAGGGGGCGAAGATACGCAGTATTTT; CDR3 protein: CASNPGGEDTQYF
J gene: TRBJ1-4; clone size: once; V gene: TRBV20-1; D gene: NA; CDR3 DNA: TGCAGTGCTAGAGTTTCCCGAGATCTGTTTTTT; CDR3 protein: CSARVSRDLFF
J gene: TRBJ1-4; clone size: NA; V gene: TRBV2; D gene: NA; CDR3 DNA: TGTGCCACCGGGACACCTTCTAATGACAAACTGTTTTTT; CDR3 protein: CATGTPSNDKLFF
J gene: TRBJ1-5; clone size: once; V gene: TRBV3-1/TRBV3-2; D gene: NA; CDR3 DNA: TGTGCCAGCAGCTGGACAGATCAGCCCCAGCATTTT; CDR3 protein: CASSWTDQPQHF
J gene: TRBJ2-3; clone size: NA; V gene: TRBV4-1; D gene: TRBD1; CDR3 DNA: TGCGCCAGCAGCCAGGGTACAGGGGGCCCCACAGATACGCAGTATTTT; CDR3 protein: CASSQGTGGPTDTQYF
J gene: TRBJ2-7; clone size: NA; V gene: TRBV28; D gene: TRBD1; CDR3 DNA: TGTGCCAGCAGACCAAGACAGGGGGCGACCCTTGAGCAGTACTTC; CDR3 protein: CASRPRQGATLEQYF
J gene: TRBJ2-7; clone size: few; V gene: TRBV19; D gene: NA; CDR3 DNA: TGTGCCAGTAGTACCGGGATAGCCAGGGGCTACGAGCAGTACTTC; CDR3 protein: CASSTGIARGYEQYF
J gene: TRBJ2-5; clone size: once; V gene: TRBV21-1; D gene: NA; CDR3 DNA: TGTGCCAGCAAGATCACGAGCGGGAGCAGAGAGACCCAGTACTTC; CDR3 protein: CASKITSGSRETQYF
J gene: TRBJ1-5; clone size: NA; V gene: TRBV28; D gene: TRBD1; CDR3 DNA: TGTGCCAGCAGACCGGGACAGGGAGTTGCTCAGCCCCAGCATTTT; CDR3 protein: CASRPGQGVAQPQHF
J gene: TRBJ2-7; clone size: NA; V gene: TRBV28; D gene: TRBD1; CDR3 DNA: TGTGCCAGCAGTACAACCGGGACAGGGGCCGAGCAGTACTTC; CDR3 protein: CASSTTGTGAEQYF
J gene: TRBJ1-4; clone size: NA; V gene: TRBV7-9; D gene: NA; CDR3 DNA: TGTGCCAGCAGCCCTAGGAGAGAAGTACCAAATGAAAAACTGTTTTTT; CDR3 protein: CASSPRREVPNEKLFF
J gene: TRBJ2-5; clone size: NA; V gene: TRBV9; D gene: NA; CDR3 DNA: TGTGCCAGCAGCGCTCGACTCGAGCCCGAGACCCAGTACTTC; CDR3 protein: CASSARLEPETQYF
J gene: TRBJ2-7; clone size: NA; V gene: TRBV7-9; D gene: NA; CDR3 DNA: TGTGCCAGCAGCGATAGACAGGCCCCCTTAATCTACGAGCAGTACTTC; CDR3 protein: CASSDRQAPLIYEQYF
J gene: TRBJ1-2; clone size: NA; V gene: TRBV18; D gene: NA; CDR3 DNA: TGTGCCAGCTCACCCGAGGACAGTTATGGCTACACCTTC; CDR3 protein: CASSPEDSYGYTF
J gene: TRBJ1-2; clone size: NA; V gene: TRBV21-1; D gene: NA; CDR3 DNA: TGTGCCACCCTACACGAACCGGGACAGGGGATGGACTATGGCTACACCTTC; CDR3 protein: CATLHEPGQGMDYGYTF
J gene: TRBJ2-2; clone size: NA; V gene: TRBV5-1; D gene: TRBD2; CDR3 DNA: TGCGCCAGCAGCGGGGGACTAGCGGGAGACGCCACCGGGGAGCTGTTTTTT; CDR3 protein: CASSGGLAGDATGELFF
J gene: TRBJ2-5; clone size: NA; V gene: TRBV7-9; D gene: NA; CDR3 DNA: TGTGCCAGCAGCTCCCTACAGGGCTTCCAAGAGACCCAGTACTTC; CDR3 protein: CASSSLQGFQETQYF
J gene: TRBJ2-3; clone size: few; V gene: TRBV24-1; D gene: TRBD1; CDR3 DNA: TGTGCCACCAGTGATTCAGGACAGGGGTTTCCAGATACGCAGTATTTT; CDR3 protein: CATSDSGQGFPDTQYF
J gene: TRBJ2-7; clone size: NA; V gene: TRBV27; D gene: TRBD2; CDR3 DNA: TGTGCCAGCAGTTTCTCGCGGGACGGGAGGGAGCAGTACTTC; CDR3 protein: CASSFSRDGREQYF
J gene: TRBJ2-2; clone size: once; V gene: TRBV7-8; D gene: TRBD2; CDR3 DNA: TGTGCCAGCAGCTTACTTCCGGGAGGGAACACCGGGGAGCTGTTTTTT; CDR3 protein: CASSLLPGGNTGELFF
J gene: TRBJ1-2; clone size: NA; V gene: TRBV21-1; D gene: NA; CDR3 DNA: TGTGCCAGCAGCAAAGAGCACCCAGGGGGCGCCGGCTATGGCTACACCTTC; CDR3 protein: CASSKEHPGGAGYGYTF
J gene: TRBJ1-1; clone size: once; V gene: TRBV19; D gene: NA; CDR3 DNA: TGTGCCAGTAGCATTACCGATACGGGAACTGAAGCTTTCTTT; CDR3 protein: CASSITDTGTEAFF
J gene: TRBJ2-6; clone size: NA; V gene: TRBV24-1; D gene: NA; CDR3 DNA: TGTGCCACCAGTGGTGGCAGGGAATACTCTGGGGCCAACGTCCTGACTTTC; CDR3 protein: CATSGGREYSGANVLTF
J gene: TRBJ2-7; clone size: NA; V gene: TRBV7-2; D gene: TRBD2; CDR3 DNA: TGTGCCAGCAGCTCAGCCGGGACTAGCGGGACGGGGCAGTACTTC; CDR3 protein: CASSSAGTSGTGQYF
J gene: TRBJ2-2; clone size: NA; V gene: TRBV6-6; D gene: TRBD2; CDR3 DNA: TGTGCCAGCGTAGCGGGAGTTGGGACCGGGGAGCTGTTTTTT; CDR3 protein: CASVAGVGTGELFF
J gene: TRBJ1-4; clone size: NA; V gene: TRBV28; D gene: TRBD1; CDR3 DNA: TGTGCCAGCAGTCCCGGACAGGGGGCTGGTGAAAAACTGTTTTTT; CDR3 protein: CASSPGQGAGEKLFF
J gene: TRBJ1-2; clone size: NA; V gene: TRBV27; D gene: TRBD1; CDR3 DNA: TGTGCCAGCAGGCCAGGGGGAGTTAGGAATCTCTACACCTTC; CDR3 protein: CASRPGGVRNLYTF
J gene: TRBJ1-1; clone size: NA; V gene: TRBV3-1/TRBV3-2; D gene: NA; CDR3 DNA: TGTGCCAGCAGCCAACGGACTGGAGGGGTGGCTGAAGCTTTCTTT; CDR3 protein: CASSQRTGGVAEAFF
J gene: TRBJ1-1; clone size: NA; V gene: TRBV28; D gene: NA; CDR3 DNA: TGTGCCAGCAGTTTGCAACAGGTGAACACTGAAGCTTTCTTT; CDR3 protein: CASSLQQVNTEAFF
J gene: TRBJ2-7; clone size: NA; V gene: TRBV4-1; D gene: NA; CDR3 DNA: TGCGCCAGCAGCCCCATACTCATCGACAGTTTAGCCTACGAGCAGTACTTC; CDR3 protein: CASSPILIDSLAYEQYF
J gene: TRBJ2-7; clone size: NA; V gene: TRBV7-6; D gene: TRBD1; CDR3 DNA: TGTGCCAGCAGCTTAGACTGGGACAGGCGGTACGAGCAGTACTTC; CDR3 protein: CASSLDWDRRYEQYF